The rows below give T cell receptor beta chains drawn from one sample of a study of cytomegalovirus exposure and HLA in healthy donors. The protocol was immunoSEQ multiplex PCR, while the TCRdb copy is restricted to in-frame clones and leaves out a portion. The sample shows about 140,000 clones, 70% to 90% of them seen only once. The source material was PBMCs. These receptors came from a middle-aged woman in good health and CMV-seronegative. Each CDR3 is given with its conserved first and last residue. D genes are given only for firm matches. Some rows mark clone size as missing; the rest say once, few, many or name a class of expanded clone.

clone_size: -; v_call: TRBV29-1; d_call: -; j_call: TRBJ2-3; cdr3_aa: CSVSGPGPDTQYF; cdr3_nt: TGCAGCGTCAGCGGGCCGGGCCCAGATACGCAGTATTTT
clone_size: -; v_call: TRBV6-6; d_call: -; j_call: TRBJ2-1; cdr3_aa: CASSYGGARDEQFF; cdr3_nt: TGTGCCAGCAGTTATGGCGGGGCCAGGGATGAGCAGTTCTTC
clone_size: -; v_call: TRBV7-6; d_call: -; j_call: TRBJ1-1; cdr3_aa: CASSPYQNTEAFF; cdr3_nt: TGTGCCAGCAGCCCCTACCAGAACACTGAAGCTTTCTTT
clone_size: once; v_call: TRBV6-5; d_call: TRBD2; j_call: TRBJ2-1; cdr3_aa: CASILAGGNEQFF; cdr3_nt: TGTGCCAGCATCCTAGCGGGGGGTAATGAGCAGTTCTTC
clone_size: -; v_call: TRBV11-3; d_call: -; j_call: TRBJ2-3; cdr3_aa: CASSPIIAPDTQYF; cdr3_nt: TGTGCCAGCAGCCCAATTATAGCGCCAGATACGCAGTATTTT
clone_size: -; v_call: TRBV7-8; d_call: TRBD2; j_call: TRBJ2-1; cdr3_aa: CASSLPAGRAGFRVYNEQFF; cdr3_nt: TGTGCCAGCAGCTTGCCGGCGGGAAGAGCGGGATTCCGCGTCTACAATGAGCAGTTCTTC
clone_size: -; v_call: TRBV27; d_call: TRBD2; j_call: TRBJ2-7; cdr3_aa: CASSLASGNYEQYF; cdr3_nt: TGTGCCAGCAGTTTGGCTAGCGGGAACTACGAGCAGTACTTC
clone_size: once; v_call: TRBV13; d_call: -; j_call: TRBJ2-1; cdr3_aa: CASSSPGNEQFF; cdr3_nt: TGTGCCAGCAGCTCCCCCGGGAATGAGCAGTTCTTC
clone_size: -; v_call: TRBV7-2; d_call: -; j_call: TRBJ2-3; cdr3_aa: CASGPSGSRSRDTQYF; cdr3_nt: TGTGCCAGCGGGCCCTCCGGGAGCCGGTCAAGAGATACGCAGTATTTT
clone_size: -; v_call: TRBV5-4; d_call: -; j_call: TRBJ2-2; cdr3_aa: CASSLLSRTGRDGELFF; cdr3_nt: TGTGCCAGCAGCTTGTTATCGCGCACAGGGAGGGACGGGGAGCTGTTTTTT
clone_size: -; v_call: TRBV2; d_call: TRBD2; j_call: TRBJ2-1; cdr3_aa: CASSEEGLAGWVRGNEQFF; cdr3_nt: TGTGCCAGCAGTGAAGAAGGTCTAGCGGGATGGGTTCGGGGCAATGAGCAGTTCTTC
clone_size: -; v_call: TRBV27; d_call: -; j_call: TRBJ1-1; cdr3_aa: CASCGGMNTEAFF; cdr3_nt: TGTGCCAGCTGCGGGGGGATGAACACTGAAGCTTTCTTT
clone_size: -; v_call: TRBV11-3; d_call: TRBD2; j_call: TRBJ2-1; cdr3_aa: CASRGLAGGSYNEQFF; cdr3_nt: TGTGCCAGCAGGGGACTAGCGGGAGGGTCCTACAATGAGCAGTTCTTC
clone_size: -; v_call: TRBV27; d_call: TRBD2; j_call: TRBJ2-2; cdr3_aa: CASSFSGGPVGELFF; cdr3_nt: TGTGCCAGCAGTTTTTCGGGAGGGCCGGTCGGGGAGCTGTTTTTT
clone_size: -; v_call: TRBV7-2; d_call: TRBD2; j_call: TRBJ2-3; cdr3_aa: CASSTLLAGSSTDTQYF; cdr3_nt: TGTGCCAGCAGCACCCTACTAGCGGGGTCCAGCACAGATACGCAGTATTTT
clone_size: -; v_call: TRBV20-1; d_call: -; j_call: TRBJ1-2; cdr3_aa: CSARANYGYTF; cdr3_nt: TGCAGTGCTAGAGCGAACTATGGCTACACCTTC
clone_size: -; v_call: TRBV5-4; d_call: TRBD1; j_call: TRBJ1-2; cdr3_aa: CASSFNRGYGYTF; cdr3_nt: TGTGCCAGCAGCTTTAACAGGGGCTATGGCTACACCTTC
clone_size: once; v_call: TRBV6-5; d_call: TRBD2; j_call: TRBJ2-7; cdr3_aa: CASSYGASGSLGEQYF; cdr3_nt: TGTGCCAGCAGTTATGGCGCTAGCGGGAGCCTTGGGGAGCAGTACTTC
clone_size: -; v_call: TRBV9; d_call: TRBD1; j_call: TRBJ2-1; cdr3_aa: CASSSFTGGNEQFF; cdr3_nt: TGTGCCAGCAGCTCATTCACAGGGGGCAATGAGCAGTTCTTC
clone_size: -; v_call: TRBV4-3; d_call: -; j_call: TRBJ2-3; cdr3_aa: CASSRTRAGDTQYF; cdr3_nt: TGCGCCAGCAGCCGGACCAGGGCCGGAGATACGCAGTATTTT
clone_size: -; v_call: TRBV2; d_call: -; j_call: TRBJ2-3; cdr3_aa: CASSASQGTDTQYF; cdr3_nt: TGTGCCAGCAGTGCCTCCCAGGGGACAGATACGCAGTATTTT
clone_size: -; v_call: TRBV7-9; d_call: -; j_call: TRBJ1-1; cdr3_aa: CASSLVRGPNAEAFF; cdr3_nt: TGTGCCAGCAGCTTAGTGCGGGGACCGAACGCTGAAGCTTTCTTT
clone_size: -; v_call: TRBV2; d_call: TRBD2; j_call: TRBJ2-1; cdr3_aa: CASGGTSGGKVSSYNEQFF; cdr3_nt: TGTGCCAGCGGGGGGACTAGCGGAGGCAAAGTCAGCTCCTACAATGAGCAGTTCTTC
clone_size: few; v_call: TRBV6-5; d_call: TRBD1; j_call: TRBJ1-1; cdr3_aa: CASRGQVEAFF; cdr3_nt: TGTGCCAGCAGGGGACAGGTGGAAGCTTTCTTT
clone_size: -; v_call: TRBV18; d_call: TRBD2; j_call: TRBJ2-7; cdr3_aa: CASSPRLAGIYEQYF; cdr3_nt: TGTGCCAGCTCACCACGGCTAGCGGGTATCTACGAGCAGTACTTC
clone_size: -; v_call: TRBV6-5; d_call: -; j_call: TRBJ1-2; cdr3_aa: CASSPGTGANYGYTF; cdr3_nt: TGTGCCAGCAGTCCCGGGACTGGGGCTAACTATGGCTACACCTTC
clone_size: -; v_call: TRBV5-1; d_call: -; j_call: TRBJ2-7; cdr3_aa: CASSTSLTGSYEQYF; cdr3_nt: TGCGCCAGCAGCACCTCTTTAACGGGCTCCTACGAGCAGTACTTC
clone_size: -; v_call: TRBV2; d_call: TRBD2; j_call: TRBJ2-1; cdr3_aa: CASSEWGIAGGTYNEQFF; cdr3_nt: TGTGCCAGCAGTGAATGGGGTATAGCGGGAGGTACCTACAATGAGCAGTTCTTC
clone_size: once; v_call: TRBV28; d_call: TRBD1; j_call: TRBJ2-7; cdr3_aa: CASSSGQGFLYEQYF; cdr3_nt: TGTGCCAGCAGCAGCGGACAGGGATTCCTTTACGAGCAGTACTTC
clone_size: -; v_call: TRBV29-1; d_call: TRBD1; j_call: TRBJ1-1; cdr3_aa: CSVEDRGSGTEAFF; cdr3_nt: TGCAGCGTAGAAGACAGGGGAAGTGGCACTGAAGCTTTCTTT
clone_size: -; v_call: TRBV10-3; d_call: TRBD1; j_call: TRBJ2-5; cdr3_aa: CAISGTGTWETQYF; cdr3_nt: TGTGCCATCAGTGGGACAGGGACATGGGAGACCCAGTACTTC
clone_size: -; v_call: TRBV2; d_call: TRBD2; j_call: TRBJ2-1; cdr3_aa: CASGLAGWAEQFF; cdr3_nt: TGTGCCAGCGGGCTAGCGGGATGGGCGGAGCAGTTCTTC
clone_size: -; v_call: TRBV5-4; d_call: TRBD1; j_call: TRBJ2-7; cdr3_aa: CASSLAGTASYEQYF; cdr3_nt: TGTGCCAGCAGCTTGGCCGGGACAGCGAGCTACGAGCAGTACTTC
clone_size: -; v_call: TRBV19; d_call: TRBD2; j_call: TRBJ2-2; cdr3_aa: CASSISSGSVTGELFF; cdr3_nt: TGTGCCAGTAGTATCAGTAGCGGGAGCGTGACCGGGGAGCTGTTTTTT
clone_size: -; v_call: TRBV6-6; d_call: -; j_call: TRBJ1-3; cdr3_aa: CASSPNHNTIYF; cdr3_nt: TGTGCCAGCAGCCCAAATCATAACACCATATATTTT
clone_size: -; v_call: TRBV28; d_call: -; j_call: TRBJ2-7; cdr3_aa: CASSPIWYEQYF; cdr3_nt: TGTGCCAGCAGCCCAATCTGGTACGAGCAGTACTTC
clone_size: -; v_call: TRBV19; d_call: -; j_call: TRBJ1-1; cdr3_aa: CASRSGWRTEAFF; cdr3_nt: TGTGCCAGTCGCTCGGGGTGGCGCACTGAAGCTTTCTTT
clone_size: -; v_call: TRBV19; d_call: TRBD2; j_call: TRBJ2-7; cdr3_aa: CASSIAGGASHEQYF; cdr3_nt: TGTGCCAGTAGTATAGCCGGGGGGGCATCCCACGAGCAGTACTTC
clone_size: -; v_call: TRBV7-2; d_call: TRBD1; j_call: TRBJ2-3; cdr3_aa: CASSPGTGVTDTQYF; cdr3_nt: TGTGCCAGCAGCCCCGGGACAGGGGTCACAGATACGCAGTATTTT
clone_size: -; v_call: TRBV6-5; d_call: TRBD2; j_call: TRBJ2-7; cdr3_aa: CASSRSGRADDEQYF; cdr3_nt: TGTGCCAGCAGTCGTAGCGGGAGGGCCGACGACGAGCAGTACTTC
clone_size: few; v_call: TRBV25-1; d_call: TRBD1; j_call: TRBJ2-7; cdr3_aa: CASRPGQGGRYEQYF; cdr3_nt: TGTGCCAGCAGGCCCGGACAGGGGGGGAGATACGAGCAGTACTTC
clone_size: -; v_call: TRBV13; d_call: TRBD1; j_call: TRBJ2-1; cdr3_aa: CASSKSRDRVSYNEQFF; cdr3_nt: TGTGCCAGCAGCAAGTCCCGGGACAGGGTTAGCTACAATGAGCAGTTCTTC
clone_size: -; v_call: TRBV7-7; d_call: TRBD2; j_call: TRBJ2-7; cdr3_aa: CASSPGLANTYEQYF; cdr3_nt: TGTGCTAGCAGCCCGGGACTAGCGAATACCTACGAGCAGTACTTC
clone_size: -; v_call: TRBV7-2; d_call: -; j_call: TRBJ1-6; cdr3_aa: CASSLGGGAIGSPLHF; cdr3_nt: TGTGCCAGCAGCTTAGGAGGCGGGGCAATCGGCTCACCCCTCCACTTT
clone_size: -; v_call: TRBV18; d_call: TRBD1; j_call: TRBJ1-5; cdr3_aa: CASSPGQVSNQPQHF; cdr3_nt: TGTGCCAGCTCACCCGGACAGGTTAGCAATCAGCCCCAGCATTTT
clone_size: -; v_call: TRBV5-1; d_call: -; j_call: TRBJ2-7; cdr3_aa: CASSLSGDLEQYF; cdr3_nt: TGCGCCAGCAGCTTGTCGGGAGATCTCGAGCAGTACTTC
clone_size: few; v_call: TRBV10-3; d_call: -; j_call: TRBJ1-1; cdr3_aa: CAISDQGRTEAFF; cdr3_nt: TGTGCCATCAGTGACCAGGGGCGAACTGAAGCTTTCTTT
clone_size: -; v_call: TRBV11-3; d_call: -; j_call: TRBJ2-7; cdr3_aa: CASSLGGTAYEQYF; cdr3_nt: TGTGCCAGCAGCTTAGGCGGGACAGCCTACGAGCAGTACTTC